The clone carrying this T cell receptor (beta chain) was observed a handful of times. Its antigen is as yet unknown. Germline V gene data show CDR1 as SNHLY and CDR2 as FYNNEI. There are 15 residues in the CDR3. V lost 3 bases to trimming and J lost 10 bases, with 20 bases between them. The record originates from a study of early T cells in non-severe SARS-CoV-2 infection. Study-wide results and limits: Using VDJdb, the matching emphasized anti-spike CD8 responses while missing private and CD4 specificities.

MiXCR, run by TCRdb on the 5' RACE reads, gives a single entry per CDR3 protein. The sample lists 84,000 or so distinct CDR3 sequences, 14% seen once, with about 10% in the top ten. This receptor was taken from an adult who was a healthcare worker with PCR-confirmed SARS-CoV-2 infection or an uninfected control (not recorded which). V gene TRBV2 combines with J gene TRBJ2-3; possibly TRBD1 for D (5 bases). The specimen was whole blood. CDR3 nucleotides: TGTGCCAGCAGTGAGACGGCAGGGTTGGGTAGGGCGCAGTATTTT. This gives the protein CASSETAGLGRAQYF.